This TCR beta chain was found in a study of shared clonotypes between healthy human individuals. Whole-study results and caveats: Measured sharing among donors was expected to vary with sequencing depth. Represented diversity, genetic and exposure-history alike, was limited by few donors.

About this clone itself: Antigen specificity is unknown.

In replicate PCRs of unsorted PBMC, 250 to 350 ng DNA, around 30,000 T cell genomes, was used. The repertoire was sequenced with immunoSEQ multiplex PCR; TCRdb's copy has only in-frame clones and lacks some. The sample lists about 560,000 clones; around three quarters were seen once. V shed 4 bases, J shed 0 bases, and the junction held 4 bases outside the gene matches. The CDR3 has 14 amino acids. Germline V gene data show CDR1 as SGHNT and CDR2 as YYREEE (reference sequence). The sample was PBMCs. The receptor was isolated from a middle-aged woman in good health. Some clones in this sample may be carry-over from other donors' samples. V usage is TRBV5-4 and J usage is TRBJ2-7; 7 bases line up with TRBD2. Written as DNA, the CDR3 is TGTGCCAGCAGCCCCCGCGGGAGCTCCTACGAGCAGTACTTC. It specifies CASSPRGSSYEQYF.